This TCR beta chain was retrieved from a study of CD8 T cells in Susac syndrome. Study results and caveats: As the study acknowledged, the number of individuals in its TCR sequencing and HLA analysis was relatively small.

This CDR3 spans 14 amino acids. Germline-derived CDR1 and CDR2 are DFQATT and SNEGSKA (reference sequence). The V gene lost 5 bases and the J gene lost 1 base, with 15 bases spanning the gap. Turning to this clonotype: Its antigen is as yet unknown.

An amount of RNA that ranged from roughly 0.5 to 1 ug was reverse transcribed with random hexamers. Amplification of TCR beta CDR3 was carried out by immunoSEQ multiplex PCR, which covered 54 Vbeta and 13 Jbeta segments. Each CDR3 protein gets one entry after TCRdb re-called the immunoSEQ multiplex PCR reads with MiXCR. The data show 150,000 to 200,000 distinct CDR3 sequences, less than 95% seen once. The chain has TRBV20-1 and TRBJ2-7, with unresolved D. Sequencing used CD4+ T cells from PBMCs. This TCR derives from a human donor in good health. DNA for the CDR3: TGCAGTGCTTGTGACCCACCGAGGTCCTACGAGCAGTACTTC. This codes for CSACDPPRSYEQYF.